Below, 3 T cell receptor beta chains from the same sample are listed, as sequenced in a study of T-cell memory formation after mild COVID-19 (dated by TCRdb to 2020 to 2023). Library prep was done by 5' RACE. The run used an Illumina NovaSeq 6000. TCRdb reran the public reads through fastp at Q25 and MiXCR, keeping productive beta chains. Here each entry gathers all rows of one CDR3 protein and keeps the most common genes and DNA. The table for this sample lists approximately 50,000 distinct CDR3 sequences; around 12% of them were counted only once. 24% of the sample comes from the top ten. Material for sequencing was PBMCs or a T cell subset sorted from them (not recorded which). These receptors all stem from a young man who had mild COVID-19 (a few samples of this study predate the infection). The sample titles of this study are shuffled in the database, so cell type and time point are left out; the donor was told from shared clones.

In this sample, this clonotype turned up a few times. The chain's CDR3 is CASSQDQGQAWTEAFF. The CDR3 DNA sequence: TGCGCCAGCAGCCAAGATCAGGGGCAGGCGTGGACTGAAGCTTTCTTT. This rearrangement joins TRBV4-1 to TRBJ1-1; D is possibly TRBD1 (6 bases). Looked up from germline, CDR1 is MGHRA and CDR2 is YSYEKL. This CDR3 comprises 16 residues. Trimming cost V 0 bases and J 5 bases, with 16 bases left between them.

This chain links TRBV18 with TRBJ1-3, with a possible D match to TRBD1 (5 bases). This CDR3 comprises 16 residues. The V gene lost 6 bases and the J gene lost 0 bases, with 15 bases spanning the gap. Germline V lookup: CDR1 KGHSH, CDR2 LQKENI. CDR3 coding DNA: TGTGCCAGCTCGCCTAACCGACAGATCTCTGGAAACACCATATATTTT. This sequence encodes CASSPNRQISGNTIYF.

In its sample, this clonotype was seen a few times. This rearrangement joins TRBV12-3 or TRBV12-4 to TRBJ2-7; 11 bases align to TRBD1. The CDR3 contains 14 residues. The J segment lost 5 bases and the V segment lost 6 bases, leaving 6 bases of the junction unmatched. The DNA for the CDR3 is TGTGCCAGCAGCCGGACAGGGGGCGTCGACGAGCAGTACTTC. Translated: CASSRTGGVDEQYF.